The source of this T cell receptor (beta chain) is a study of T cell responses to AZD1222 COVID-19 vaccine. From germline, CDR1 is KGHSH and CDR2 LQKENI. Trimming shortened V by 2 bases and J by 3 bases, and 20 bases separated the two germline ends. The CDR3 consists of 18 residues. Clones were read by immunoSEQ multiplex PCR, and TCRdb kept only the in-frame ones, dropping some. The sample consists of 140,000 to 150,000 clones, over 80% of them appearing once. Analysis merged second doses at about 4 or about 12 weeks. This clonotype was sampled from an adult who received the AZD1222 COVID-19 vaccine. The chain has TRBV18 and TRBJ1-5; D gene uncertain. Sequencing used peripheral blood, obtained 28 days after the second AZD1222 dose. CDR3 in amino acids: CASSPAQYLSKANQPQHF. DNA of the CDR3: TGTGCCAGCTCACCAGCCCAGTATTTGAGCAAAGCCAATCAGCCCCAGCATTTT.